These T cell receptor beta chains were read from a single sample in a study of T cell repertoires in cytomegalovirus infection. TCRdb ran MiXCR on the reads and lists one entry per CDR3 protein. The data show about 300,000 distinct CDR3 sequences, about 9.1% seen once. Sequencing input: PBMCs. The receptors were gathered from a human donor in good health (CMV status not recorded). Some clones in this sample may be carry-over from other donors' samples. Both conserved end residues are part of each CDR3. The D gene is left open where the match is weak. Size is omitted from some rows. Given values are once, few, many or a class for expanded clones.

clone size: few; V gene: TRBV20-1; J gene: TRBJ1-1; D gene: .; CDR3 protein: CSARDRQLNTEAFF; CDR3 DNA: TGCAGTGCTAGAGATCGCCAGTTGAACACTGAAGCTTTCTTT
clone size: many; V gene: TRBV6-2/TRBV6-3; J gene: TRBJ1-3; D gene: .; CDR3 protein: CASSAEYSGNTIYF; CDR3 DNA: TGTGCCAGCAGTGCTGAATACTCTGGAAACACCATATATTTT
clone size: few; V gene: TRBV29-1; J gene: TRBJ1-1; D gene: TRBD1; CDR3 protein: CSVLQGSGTEAFF; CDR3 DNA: TGCAGCGTTTTACAGGGGTCGGGGACTGAAGCTTTCTTT
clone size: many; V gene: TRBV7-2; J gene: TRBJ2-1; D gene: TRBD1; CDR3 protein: CASSLGTEPLEQFF; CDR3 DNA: TGTGCCAGCAGCCTCGGGACAGAGCCTTTGGAGCAGTTCTTC
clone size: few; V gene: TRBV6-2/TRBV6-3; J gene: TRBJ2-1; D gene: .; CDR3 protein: CASNGHFYNEQFF; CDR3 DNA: TGTGCCAGCAACGGGCACTTCTACAATGAGCAGTTCTTC
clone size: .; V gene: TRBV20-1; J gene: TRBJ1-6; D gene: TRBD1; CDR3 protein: CSAPQGGTYNSPLHF; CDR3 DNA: TGCAGTGCTCCGCAGGGGGGCACCTATAATTCACCCCTCCACTTT
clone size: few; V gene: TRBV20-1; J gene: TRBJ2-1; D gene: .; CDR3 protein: CSPAGATHNEQFF; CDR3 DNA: TGCAGTCCCGCCGGGGCTACCCACAATGAGCAGTTCTTC
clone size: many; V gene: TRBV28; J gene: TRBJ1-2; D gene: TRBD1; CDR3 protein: CASSFDRGGYGYTF; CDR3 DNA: TGTGCCAGCAGTTTTGACAGGGGTGGCTATGGCTACACCTTC
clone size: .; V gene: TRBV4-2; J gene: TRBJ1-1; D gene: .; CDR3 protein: CASSQDNANTEAFF; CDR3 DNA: TGTGCCAGCAGCCAAGATAACGCGAACACTGAAGCTTTCTTT
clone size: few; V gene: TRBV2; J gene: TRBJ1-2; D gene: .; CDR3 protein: CASTSAGGGYGYTF; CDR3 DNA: TGTGCCAGCACCTCGGCCGGGGGCGGATATGGCTACACCTTC
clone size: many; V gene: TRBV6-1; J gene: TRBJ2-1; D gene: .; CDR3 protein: CASSWPGDNEQFF; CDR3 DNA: TGTGCCAGCAGTTGGCCAGGGGACAATGAGCAGTTCTTC
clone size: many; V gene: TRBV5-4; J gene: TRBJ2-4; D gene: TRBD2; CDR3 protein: CASSPGGPDIQYF; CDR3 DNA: TGTGCCAGCAGCCCGGGAGGACCAGACATTCAGTACTTC
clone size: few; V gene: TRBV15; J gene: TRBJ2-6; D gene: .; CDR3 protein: CATSRDGTGGFGANVLTF; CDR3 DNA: TGTGCCACCAGCAGAGATGGAACGGGGGGCTTTGGGGCCAACGTCCTGACTTTC
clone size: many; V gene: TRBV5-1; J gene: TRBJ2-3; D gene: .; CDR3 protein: CASSGLPTDTQYF; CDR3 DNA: TGCGCCAGCAGTGGCTTACCCACAGATACGCAGTATTTT
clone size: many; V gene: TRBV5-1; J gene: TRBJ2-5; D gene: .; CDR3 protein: CASSLNGGRQETQYF; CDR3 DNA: TGCGCCAGCAGCTTGAACGGGGGGCGACAAGAGACCCAGTACTTC
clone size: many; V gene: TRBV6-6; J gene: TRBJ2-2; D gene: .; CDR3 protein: CASSYSIRGAGGELFF; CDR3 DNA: TGTGCCAGCAGTTACTCGATACGGGGGGCTGGCGGGGAGCTGTTTTTT
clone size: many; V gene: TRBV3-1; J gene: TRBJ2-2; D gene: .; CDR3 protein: CATLSPTGELFF; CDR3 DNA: TGTGCCACCTTGTCCCCCACCGGGGAGCTGTTTTTT
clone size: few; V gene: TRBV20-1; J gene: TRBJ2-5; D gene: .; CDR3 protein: CSATSLGGGTEETQYF; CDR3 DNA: TGCAGTGCTACCAGCCTCGGCGGAGGAACTGAAGAGACCCAGTACTTC
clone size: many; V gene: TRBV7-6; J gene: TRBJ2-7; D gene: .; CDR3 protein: CASSLAGVEQYF; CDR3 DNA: TGTGCCAGCAGCTTAGCAGGGGTCGAGCAGTACTTC
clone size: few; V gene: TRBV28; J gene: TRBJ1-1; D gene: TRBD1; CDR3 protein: CASSRTGVDTEAFF; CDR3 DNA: TGTGCCAGCAGTCGGACAGGGGTTGACACTGAAGCTTTCTTT
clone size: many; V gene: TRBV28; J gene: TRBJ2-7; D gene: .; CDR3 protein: CASTGQTYEQYF; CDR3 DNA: TGTGCCAGCACCGGACAGACCTACGAGCAGTACTTC
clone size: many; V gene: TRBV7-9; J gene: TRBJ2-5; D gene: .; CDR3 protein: CASSLGMAGPWETQYF; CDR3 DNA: TGTGCCAGCAGCTTAGGAATGGCGGGCCCGTGGGAGACCCAGTACTTC
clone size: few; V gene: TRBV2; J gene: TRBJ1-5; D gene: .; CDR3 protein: CASSVGRGERPQHF; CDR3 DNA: TGTGCCAGCAGTGTAGGCAGGGGCGAGCGGCCCCAGCATTTT
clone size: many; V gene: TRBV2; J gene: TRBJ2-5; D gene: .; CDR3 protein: CASRTSLTQYF; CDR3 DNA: TGTGCCAGCCGAACTAGCCTGACCCAGTACTTC
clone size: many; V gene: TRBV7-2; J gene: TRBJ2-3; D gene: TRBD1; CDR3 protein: CASSLGQGSTDTQYF; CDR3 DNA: TGTGCCAGCAGCTTAGGACAGGGGAGCACAGATACGCAGTATTTT
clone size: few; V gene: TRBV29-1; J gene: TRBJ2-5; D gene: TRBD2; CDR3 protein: CSVDWTSEETQYF; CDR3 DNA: TGCAGCGTTGATTGGACTAGCGAGGAGACCCAGTACTTC
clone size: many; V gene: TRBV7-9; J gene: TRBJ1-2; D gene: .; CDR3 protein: CASSPSGDGYTF; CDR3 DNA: TGTGCCAGCAGTCCAAGCGGGGATGGCTACACCTTC
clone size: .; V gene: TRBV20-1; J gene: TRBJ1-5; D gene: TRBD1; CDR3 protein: CSASKQGQGGQPQHF; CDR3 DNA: TGCAGTGCTAGTAAGCAGGGGCAGGGGGGTCAGCCCCAGCATTTT
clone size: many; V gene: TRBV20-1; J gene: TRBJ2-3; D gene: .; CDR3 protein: CSALGPFTDTQYF; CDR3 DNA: TGCAGTGCCCTGGGACCTTTCACAGATACGCAGTATTTT
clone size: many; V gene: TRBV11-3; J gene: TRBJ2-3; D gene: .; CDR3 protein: CASSLDYPTDTQYF; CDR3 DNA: TGTGCCAGCAGCTTGGACTATCCCACAGATACGCAGTATTTT
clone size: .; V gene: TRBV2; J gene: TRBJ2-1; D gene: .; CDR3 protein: CASNPYEEQFF; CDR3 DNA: TGTGCCAGCAACCCCTATGAGGAGCAGTTCTTC
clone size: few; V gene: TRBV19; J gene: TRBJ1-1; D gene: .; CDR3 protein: CASTQGSWTEAFF; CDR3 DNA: TGTGCCAGTACCCAGGGGAGTTGGACTGAAGCTTTCTTT
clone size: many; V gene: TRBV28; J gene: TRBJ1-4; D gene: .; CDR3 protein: CASSQPGATNEKLFF; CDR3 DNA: TGTGCCAGCAGCCAACCGGGGGCAACTAATGAAAAACTGTTTTTT
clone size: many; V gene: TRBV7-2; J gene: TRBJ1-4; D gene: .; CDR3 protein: CASSLGGRGTEKLFF; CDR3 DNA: TGTGCCAGCAGCTTAGGGGGGAGGGGGACTGAAAAACTGTTTTTT
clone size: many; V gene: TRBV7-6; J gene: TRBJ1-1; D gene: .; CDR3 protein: CASSLGQGMNTEAFF; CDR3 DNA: TGTGCCAGCAGCTTGGGGCAGGGTATGAACACTGAAGCTTTCTTT
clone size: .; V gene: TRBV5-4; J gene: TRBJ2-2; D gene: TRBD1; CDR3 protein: CASSRQGGTGELFF; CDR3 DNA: TGTGCCAGCAGCAGACAGGGCGGCACCGGGGAGCTGTTTTTT
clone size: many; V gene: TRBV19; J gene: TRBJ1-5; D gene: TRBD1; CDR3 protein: CASDRAASNQPQHF; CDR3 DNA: TGTGCCAGTGACAGGGCCGCTAGCAATCAGCCCCAGCATTTT
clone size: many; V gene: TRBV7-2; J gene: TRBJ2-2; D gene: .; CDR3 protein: CASSLGGGAHTGELFF; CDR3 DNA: TGTGCCAGCAGCTTAGGAGGAGGGGCGCACACCGGGGAGCTGTTTTTT
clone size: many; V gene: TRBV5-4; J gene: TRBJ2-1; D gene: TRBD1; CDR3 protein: CASSFRQGDEQFF; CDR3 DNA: TGTGCCAGCAGCTTTCGGCAGGGGGATGAGCAGTTCTTC
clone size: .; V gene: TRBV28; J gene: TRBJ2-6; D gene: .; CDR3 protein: CASSLEGRGANVLTF; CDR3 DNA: TGTGCCAGCAGTTTAGAAGGGCGGGGGGCCAACGTCCTGACTTTC
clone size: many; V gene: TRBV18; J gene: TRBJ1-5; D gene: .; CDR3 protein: CASSRRDTGIRENSNQPQHF; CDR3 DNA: TGTGCCAGCTCCCGCCGGGACACAGGCATACGTGAGAATAGCAATCAGCCCCAGCATTTT
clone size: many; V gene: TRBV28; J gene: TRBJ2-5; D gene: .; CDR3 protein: CASSPQEVGETQYF; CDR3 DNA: TGTGCCAGCAGTCCCCAAGAGGTTGGAGAGACCCAGTACTTC
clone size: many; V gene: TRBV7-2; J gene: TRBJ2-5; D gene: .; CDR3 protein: CASSPGSYQETQYF; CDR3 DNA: TGTGCCAGCAGCCCGGGGTCCTACCAAGAGACCCAGTACTTC
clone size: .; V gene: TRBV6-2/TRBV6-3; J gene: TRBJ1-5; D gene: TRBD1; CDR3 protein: CASSYRDRVSGAEKLNSNQPQHF; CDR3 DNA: TGTGCCAGCAGTTACAGAGACAGGGTATCCGGAGCCGAGAAGTTGAATAGCAATCAGCCCCAGCATTTT
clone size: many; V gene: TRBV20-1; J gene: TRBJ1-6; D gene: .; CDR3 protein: CSAKRSSYNSPLHF; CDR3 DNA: TGCAGTGCTAAAAGGAGCTCCTATAATTCACCCCTCCACTTT